These 19 T cell receptor beta chains came from one sample sequenced in a study of T cell changes during pregnancy in multiple sclerosis. Some clones are missing from TCRdb's copy, which holds only in-frame ones; the method was immunoSEQ multiplex PCR. The data hold around 12,000 clones, with approximately 90% observed a single time. This specimen was CD8+ T cells from peripheral blood mononuclear cells, taken in the second trimester of pregnancy. The receptors were sampled from a female donor in good health, enrolled as a control in a pregnancy study.

V and J are TRBV19 and TRBJ1-1; no reliable D call. The ends were cut back, 6 bases at V and 5 bases at J, with 10 bases in the middle. The CDR3 contains 12 residues. In germline, CDR1 is LNHDA, CDR2 SQIVND (reference sequence). The CDR3 reads CASREGDTEAFF. CDR3 DNA sequence: TGTGCCAGTAGGGAGGGAGATACTGAAGCTTTCTTT.

The chain carries TRBV6-4 and TRBJ2-3; D is perhaps TRBD2 (5 bases). The CDR3 length is 13 residues. Germline CDR1 reads MRHNA; CDR2 reads SNTAGT. Trimming pared 5 bases from V and 0 bases from J, leaving 6 bases between. Here the CDR3 DNA reads TGTGCCAGCAGTAGGGAGAGCACAGATACGCAGTATTTT. Translating it yields CASSRESTDTQYF.

DNA of the CDR3: TGCGCCAGCAGCCTCTTGGGACAGGATAATGAAAAACTGTTTTTT. It translates to CASSLLGQDNEKLFF. This chain links TRBV4-3 with TRBJ1-4; TRBD1 matches at 8 bases. The J segment lost 4 bases and the V segment lost 4 bases, leaving 5 bases of the junction unmatched. The germline gives CDR1 LGHNA, CDR2 YSLEER. The CDR3 covers 15 residues.

The V call is TRBV7-9, the J call TRBJ1-2; TRBD1 is a possible D gene (6 bases). V was cut by 5 bases and J by 7 bases, with 11 bases left in between. Germline CDR1 SEHNR, CDR2 FQNEAQ (reference sequence). This CDR3 is 12 amino acids long. This CDR3 is CASSNTGFGYTF. DNA for the CDR3: TGTGCCAGCAGCAACACAGGGTTTGGCTACACCTTC.

The chain is built from TRBV27 and TRBJ2-7; 7 bases map to TRBD1. Per germline, CDR1 MNHEY and CDR2 SMNVEV (reference sequence). The junction had 12 bases not matched to a gene; V was cut back by 5 bases and J by 5 bases. There are 15 residues in the CDR3. The DNA for the CDR3 is TGTGCCAGCAGTCCAATAGACAGGGTGGAGGACGAGCAGTACTTC. This translates into CASSPIDRVEDEQYF.

The V and J genes are TRBV4-1 and TRBJ1-2; D is uncertain. The germline CDR1 and CDR2 sequences are MGHRA and YSYEKL. V lost 0 bases and J lost 2, with 7 bases in between. CDR3 size: 14 residues. The CDR3 region has the DNA TGCGCCAGCAGCCAAGATACGGGGAACTATGGCTACACCTTC. Amino acids: CASSQDTGNYGYTF.

In this sample, this clone turned up once. The chain has TRBV19 and TRBJ2-2, with D perhaps TRBD1 (6 bases). V was trimmed by 10 bases and J by 4 bases, leaving 16 bases between them. The CDR3 is made up of 14 amino acids. Germline loops: CDR1 LNHDA, CDR2 SQIVND (reference sequence). CDR3 region: CATRPGHSTGELFF. The CDR3 nucleotides read TGTGCCACCAGGCCGGGACATTCCACCGGGGAGCTGTTTTTT.

The rearrangement joins TRBV29-1 to TRBJ1-3, with D perhaps TRBD1 (5 bases). The ends were cut back, 3 bases at V and 2 bases at J, with 8 bases in the middle. Germline V lookup: CDR1 SQVTM, CDR2 ANQGSEA. The CDR3 spans 13 residues. This CDR3 reads CSVEGGAGNTIYF. CDR3 DNA: TGCAGCGTTGAGGGGGGAGCTGGAAACACCATATATTTT.

The gene calls are TRBV4-3 and TRBJ1-3; D gene uncertain. The CDR3 is 17 amino acids. Germline CDR1 reads LGHNA; CDR2 reads YSLEER. The V end lost 1 base, the J end lost 0 bases, and 13 bases lay between the germline ends. The CDR3 loop is CASSQAYLQSSGNTIYF. CDR3 coding DNA: TGCGCCAGCAGCCAAGCTTATTTACAAAGCTCTGGAAACACCATATATTTT.

The gene calls are TRBV23-1 and TRBJ2-7; 9 bases agree with TRBD1. TRBV23-1 is classed as an ORF, of uncertain function. The CDR3 consists of 15 residues. V gave up 5 bases and J gave up 0 bases; unmatched junction bases: 5. Here the CDR3 reads CASSTTGGDSYEQYF. The CDR3 DNA follows: TGCGCCAGCAGTACGACAGGGGGAGACTCCTACGAGCAGTACTTC.

The rearrangement uses TRBV9 and TRBJ2-5; 12 bases agree with TRBD2. The CDR3 totals 16 residues. The V segment lost 5 bases and the J segment 1 base; nucleotides outside the gene matches: 6. Germline V gene data show CDR1 as SGDLS and CDR2 as YYNGEE. Here the CDR3 DNA reads TGTGCCAGCAGTGAAGGACTAGCGGGGAGCCAAGAGACCCAGTACTTC. Protein: CASSEGLAGSQETQYF.

The V gene is TRBV4-3, the J gene TRBJ2-3; 9 bases are shared with TRBD2. J lost 4 bases, V lost 3 bases, and 8 bases had no gene match. The CDR3 length is 16 residues. Per the germline V gene, CDR1 is LGHNA and CDR2 is YSLEER. For the CDR3, the DNA is TGCGCCAGCAGCCAGGATAGCGGGAGTGGTGCAGATACGCAGTATTTT. Translated, it gives CASSQDSGSGADTQYF.

The chain joins TRBV7-8 to TRBJ2-1; D perhaps matches TRBD2 (6 bases). V dropped 1 base and J dropped 7 bases, with 23 bases sitting between them. This CDR3 region has 18 residues. The germline CDR1 and CDR2 sequences are SGHVS and FQNEAQ. The CDR3 spells CASSLGWAEGFWVNEQFF. In DNA, the CDR3 is TGTGCCAGCAGCTTAGGGTGGGCGGAGGGTTTTTGGGTGAATGAGCAGTTCTTC.

The chain employs TRBV28 and TRBJ1-1; D is unresolved. Trimming removed 2 bases from V and 2 bases from J, with 12 bases in between. The CDR3 spans 15 residues. CDR1 is MDHEN, CDR2 SYDVKM, per germline. This CDR3 is CASSLGFARNTEAFF. The CDR3, as DNA: TGTGCCAGCAGTTTAGGTTTTGCCAGAAACACTGAAGCTTTCTTT.

The rearrangement links TRBV7-9 to TRBJ1-5, with D uncertain. The length of the CDR3 is 12 residues. The V and J ends lost 3 bases and 3 bases respectively, with 3 bases between them. Germline values: CDR1 SEHNR, CDR2 FQNEAQ (reference sequence). The CDR3 region is CASSFNNQPQHF. CDR3 in DNA: TGTGCCAGCAGCTTCAACAATCAGCCCCAGCATTTT.

The genes are TRBV29-1 and TRBJ1-2, with 9 bases that match TRBD1. With 5 bases clipped from V and 8 bases from J, the junction kept 6 bases outside the gene matches. Germline CDR1 reads SQVTM; CDR2 reads ANQGSEA. The CDR3 is made up of 12 amino acids. CDR3 DNA: TGCAGCGTTCCAACAGGGGGCGCAGGCTACACCTTC. Amino acids: CSVPTGGAGYTF. The full variable domain, with the rest looked up from reference TRBV29-1 and TRBJ1-2, is SAVISQKPSRDICQRGTSLTIQCQVDSQVTMMFWYRQQPGQSLTLIATANQGSEATYESGFVIDKFPISRPNLTFSTLTVSNMSPEDSSIYLCSVPTGGAGYTFGSGTRLTVV.

The chain employs TRBV11-2 and TRBJ1-3, with TRBD1 as a possible D gene (6 bases). This CDR3 has 14 residues. The V gene's germline CDR1 is SGHAT and CDR2 FQNNGV. The V and J ends lost 5 bases and 2 bases respectively, with 10 bases between them. The CDR3 nucleotides are TGTGCCAGCAGCCAAACAGGGACTGGAAACACCATATATTTT. Encoded protein: CASSQTGTGNTIYF.

The chain has TRBV2 and TRBJ1-6, with D perhaps TRBD1 (5 bases). V was clipped by 4 bases and J by 6 bases, with 16 bases between them. Germline V gene sequence: CDR1 SNHLY, CDR2 FYNNEI. This CDR3 has 16 amino acids. CDR3 sequence: CASSADVGGANSPLHF. Here the CDR3 DNA reads TGTGCCAGCAGTGCAGATGTGGGGGGTGCTAATTCACCCCTCCACTTT.

J is TRBJ2-4 and V is TRBV5-4; 7 nucleotides match TRBD2. Trimming cost V 1 base and J 5 bases; bases outside gene matches: 6. Germline V gene sequence: CDR1 SGHNT, CDR2 YYREEE (reference sequence). CDR3 length: 15 residues. In nucleotides, the CDR3 is TGTGCCAGCAGCTTGTTGGGGGAGGGTCAAAACATTCAGTACTTC. Amino acids: CASSLLGEGQNIQYF.